Below are 26 T cell receptor beta chains sequenced from a single sample in a study of cytomegalovirus exposure and HLA in healthy donors. With 60 Vbeta and 13 Jbeta primers, the PCR was carried out. Assay: immunoSEQ multiplex PCR; the TCRdb copy retains only in-frame clones and omits some. The sample has roughly 82,000 clones; around 70% are singletons. Source material: PBMCs. These receptors all come from a middle-aged woman in good health and CMV-seropositive.

The CDR3 coding sequence is TGTGCCAGCAGGCCGACAGGGGCGGGGGGGGTTCAGCCCCAGCATTTT. This translates into CASRPTGAGGVQPQHF. V gene TRBV28 combines with J gene TRBJ1-5; TRBD1 matches 8 bases. This CDR3 has 16 amino acids. V gave up 6 bases and J gave up 6 bases; unmatched junction bases: 13. Per germline, CDR1 MDHEN and CDR2 SYDVKM.

This chain links TRBV29-1 with TRBJ2-3; 9 bases fit TRBD1. The CDR3 totals 13 residues. CDR1 and CDR2 (germline): SQVTM, ANQGSEA. J gave up 5 bases and V 2 bases, and 2 bases lay outside the gene matches. The CDR3 sequence is CSVERQGEDTQYF. In DNA form, the CDR3 reads TGCAGCGTTGAAAGACAGGGGGAAGATACGCAGTATTTT.

The J gene is TRBJ1-4, the V gene TRBV7-9; D ambiguous. The germline CDR1 and CDR2 sequences are SEHNR and FQNEAQ (reference sequence). This CDR3 is built from 14 residues. Trimming stripped 5 bases from V and 3 bases from J, with 10 bases between. The CDR3 nucleotides are TGTGCCAGCAGCCAACAGACCTCTAATGAAAAACTGTTTTTT. It yields the protein CASSQQTSNEKLFF.

This sequence joins TRBV5-1 and TRBJ1-1; no clear D. This CDR3 is built from 14 residues. Germline assignment: CDR1 SGHRS and CDR2 YFSETQ. V dropped 0 bases and J dropped 2 bases, with 8 bases sitting between them. The CDR3 region is CASSLASRNTEAFF. CDR3 DNA: TGCGCCAGCAGCTTGGCATCGAGAAACACTGAAGCTTTCTTT.

The chain is built from TRBV10-3 and TRBJ2-3, with 8 bases matching TRBD1. The J segment lost 0 bases and the V segment lost 0 bases, leaving 8 bases of the junction unmatched. The CDR3 totals 18 residues. Germline loops: CDR1 ENHRY, CDR2 SYGVKD. The chain's CDR3 is CAISESPRTGSSTDTQYF. As DNA, the CDR3 is TGTGCCATCAGTGAGTCGCCTCGGACAGGGAGTAGCACAGATACGCAGTATTTT.

This clone was observed at least ten times. The V and J genes are TRBV10-2 and TRBJ2-3; perhaps TRBD2 as D (5 bases). CDR3 length: 17 residues. Looked up from germline, CDR1 is WSHSY and CDR2 is SAAADI. V was clipped by 5 bases and J by 3 bases, with 21 bases between them. The CDR3 DNA sequence: TGCGCCAGCAGTATAAGCTCGAGGAGCGGTCCAACAGATACGCAGTATTTT. As protein: CASSISSRSGPTDTQYF.

V gene TRBV6-1 combines with J gene TRBJ2-7, with 12 bases that match TRBD1. Germline CDR1 and CDR2: MNHNS and SASEGT. Germline trimming cut 5 bases from V and 9 bases from J; bases unmatched to any gene: 8. The CDR3 length is 14 residues. This CDR3 is CASSPRDRGRGQYF. The CDR3 DNA reads as TGTGCCAGCAGTCCAAGGGACAGGGGGCGGGGGCAGTACTTC.

This clone has a handful of counts. The chain has TRBV4-3 and TRBJ1-1, with unresolved D. The CDR3 has 13 residues. V lost 1 base, J lost 8 bases, and 11 bases lay in between. CDR1 and CDR2 from the germline V gene are LGHNA and YSLEER. CDR3 protein: CASSQGVGREAFF. As DNA, the CDR3 is TGCGCCAGCAGCCAAGGGGTGGGCCGCGAAGCTTTCTTT.

This clone was seen a single time. The rearrangement joins TRBV19 to TRBJ1-5, with unresolved D. The V gene's germline CDR1 is LNHDA and CDR2 SQIVND (reference sequence). CDR3 size: 16 residues. Trimming took 6 bases from V and 0 from J, leaving 15 bases between them. CDR3 nucleotide sequence: TGTGCCAGTAGAGAGAACCCTTCTCGTAGCAATCAGCCCCAGCATTTT. Protein: CASRENPSRSNQPQHF.

CDR3 coding DNA: TGCGCCAGCAGCTTGGACAGGGTAACCTACGAGCAGTACTTC. It encodes CASSLDRVTYEQYF. This chain uses TRBV5-1 with TRBJ2-7, with D possibly matching TRBD1 (6 bases). V dropped 0 bases and J dropped 2 bases, with 9 bases sitting between them. The CDR3 spans 14 residues. Germline V gene sequence: CDR1 SGHRS, CDR2 YFSETQ.

J is TRBJ1-1 and V is TRBV30; TRBD1 aligns across 7 bases. Trimming took 4 bases from V and 5 from J; bases not matched to a gene: 7. The CDR3 has 13 residues. Germline V gene lookup returns CDR1 GTSNPN and CDR2 SVGIG (reference sequence). CDR3 nucleotides: TGTGCCTGGATTGGGGACAGTCGGACTGAAGCTTTCTTT. Its protein is CAWIGDSRTEAFF. The full variable domain, rest sourced from reference TRBV30 and TRBJ1-1, is SQTIHQWPATLVQPVGSPLSLECTVEGTSNPNLYWYRQAAGRGLQLLFYSVGIGQISSEVPQNLSASRPQDRQFILSSKKLLLSDSGFYLCAWIGDSRTEAFFGQGTRLTVV.

The chain has TRBV6-6 and TRBJ1-4, with 10 bases matching TRBD1. CDR1 and CDR2 from the germline V gene are MNHNY and SVGAGI (reference sequence). J was trimmed by 6 bases and V by 8 bases; bases with no gene match: 6. CDR3 length: 14 amino acids. The CDR3 reads CASLTGTGDEKLFF. As DNA, the CDR3 is TGTGCCAGCCTGACCGGGACAGGGGATGAAAAACTGTTTTTT.

In its sample, this clone was seen a few times. The chain links TRBV5-1 to TRBJ2-6, with D possibly being TRBD1 (6 bases). The CDR3 consists of 15 residues. Germline V gene data show CDR1 as SGHRS and CDR2 as YFSETQ. V was trimmed by 2 bases and J by 4 bases, leaving 10 bases between them. The CDR3: CASSLQGSGANVLTF. The CDR3 DNA sequence: TGCGCCAGCAGCTTACAGGGTTCCGGGGCCAACGTCCTGACTTTC. Combining the CDR3 with reference TRBV5-1 and TRBJ2-6 gives the whole variable domain KAGVTQTPRYLIKTRGQQVTLSCSPISGHRSVSWYQQTPGQGLQFLFEYFSETQRNKGNFPGRFSGRQFSNSRSEMNVSTLELGDSALYLCASSLQGSGANVLTFGAGSRLTVL.

The sample holds one count of this clone. J is TRBJ2-1 and V is TRBV4-3, with 10 bases aligning to TRBD2. V gave up 1 base and J gave up 4 bases; unmatched junction bases: 13. The CDR3 length is 19 residues. CDR1 and CDR2 from the germline V gene are LGHNA and YSLEER. The CDR3 DNA is TGCGCCAGCAGCCAAGTCCTAGCGGGGGCCCGAATTAGTTACAATGAGCAGTTCTTC. Amino acids: CASSQVLAGARISYNEQFF.

V gene TRBV7-9 combines with J gene TRBJ1-4, with D tentatively TRBD1 (5 bases). The germline V and J ends were trimmed by 4 bases and 8 bases, with 14 bases remaining between them. The germline CDR1 and CDR2 sequences are SEHNR and FQNEAQ (reference sequence). The CDR3 runs to 14 residues. The CDR3 loop is CASSSRGNWEKLFF. The CDR3 DNA is TGTGCCAGCAGCTCTAGGGGAAATTGGGAAAAACTGTTTTTT.

The chain joins TRBV9 to TRBJ2-2, with 11 bases lining up with TRBD1. V lost 4 bases to trimming and J lost 7 bases; unmatched junction nucleotides: 6. Per germline, CDR1 SGDLS and CDR2 YYNGEE. The CDR3 covers 15 residues. CDR3 bases: TGTGCCAGCAGCTTCCGGGACAGGGGGATCGGGGAGCTGTTTTTT. Residues: CASSFRDRGIGELFF.

CDR3 nucleotide sequence: TGTGCCATCTCCCCTGGGCCAGGCTCCTACAATGAGCAGTTCTTC. Its translation is CAISPGPGSYNEQFF. V and J are TRBV10-3 and TRBJ2-1; the D is unclear. Germline loops: CDR1 ENHRY, CDR2 SYGVKD. The CDR3 is made up of 15 amino acids. The V gene lost 8 bases and the J gene lost 0 bases, with 14 bases spanning the gap.

V gene TRBV4-2 combines with J gene TRBJ2-7, with D possibly TRBD1 on 5 matching bases. The CDR3 is 14 amino acids. From germline, CDR1 is LGHNA and CDR2 YNFKEQ. The V end was cut by 7 bases, the J end by 4 bases, with 17 bases between. The CDR3 coding sequence is TGTGCCAGCACCCCCAGCGAGAGGACATACGAGCAGTACTTC. Translating it yields CASTPSERTYEQYF.

The V and J genes are TRBV4-3 and TRBJ2-3; 9 bases map to TRBD2. The CDR3 is 13 residues long. The J segment lost 6 bases and the V segment lost 2 bases, leaving 0 bases of the junction unmatched. Germline lookup yields CDR1 LGHNA and CDR2 YSLEER. CDR3 sequence reads: CASSQTSGDTQYF. The CDR3 DNA sequence: TGCGCCAGCAGCCAAACTAGCGGGGATACGCAGTATTTT.

The table lists this clone with a few counts. The V gene is TRBV7-9, the J gene TRBJ1-6; maybe TRBD1 (5 bases). V was trimmed by 10 bases and J by 7 bases, leaving 17 bases between them. The CDR3 runs 14 residues. CDR1 is SEHNR and CDR2 is FQNEAQ in the germline V gene (reference sequence). The CDR3 spells CAISAAGHNSPLHF. CDR3 DNA sequence: TGTGCCATCTCGGCGGCAGGGCACAATTCACCCCTCCACTTT.

This clone is a singleton in its sample. The gene calls are TRBV4-1 and TRBJ2-3, with 9 bases lining up with TRBD2. The germline CDR1 and CDR2 sequences are MGHRA and YSYEKL. Trimming cost V 3 bases and J 1 base; bases outside gene matches: 2. The CDR3 contains 15 residues. This CDR3 is CASSHSSGGTDTQYF. CDR3 coding DNA: TGCGCCAGCAGCCACTCTAGCGGGGGCACAGATACGCAGTATTTT.

The gene calls are TRBV7-6 and TRBJ1-2; no clear D gene. Looked up from germline, CDR1 is SGHVS and CDR2 is FNYEAQ. Trimming removed 5 bases from V and 5 bases from J, with 15 bases in between. This CDR3 is 14 amino acids long. CDR3 coding DNA: TGTGCCAGCAGCCCAGCACGGGGTCGTTATGGCTACACCTTC. As protein: CASSPARGRYGYTF.

The rearrangement joins TRBV5-4 to TRBJ2-2; no clear D. The CDR3 has 13 amino acids. Germline V gene sequence: CDR1 SGHNT, CDR2 YYREEE (reference sequence). V was cut by 5 bases and J by 1 base, with 6 bases left in between. CDR3 nucleotide sequence: TGTGCCAGCAGGGCCGAGAACACCGGGGAGCTGTTTTTT. Protein: CASRAENTGELFF.

V usage is TRBV27 and J usage is TRBJ2-7, with TRBD1 identical over 10 bases. Trimming took 6 bases from V and 6 from J; bases not matched to a gene: 8. The CDR3 has 14 amino acids. Germline V gives CDR1 MNHEY, CDR2 SMNVEV (reference sequence). CDR3 protein: CASRETGGGGEQYF. The CDR3 DNA reads TGTGCCAGCAGAGAGACAGGGGGCGGCGGCGAGCAGTACTTC.

The chain uses TRBV11-3 and TRBJ2-7; 9 bases match TRBD1. The germline gives CDR1 SGHNT, CDR2 YENEEA. The CDR3 runs 15 residues. The V segment lost 5 bases and the J segment 6 bases; nucleotides outside the gene matches: 11. The CDR3 sequence is CASSPGTGLKGEQYF. CDR3 nucleotide sequence: TGTGCCAGCAGCCCCGGGACAGGGTTGAAGGGCGAGCAGTACTTC.

This clone was detected once. The chain recombines TRBV19 with TRBJ2-3; 10 bases fit TRBD1. J lost 2 bases, V lost 5 bases, and 1 base had no gene match. Germline V gene lookup returns CDR1 LNHDA and CDR2 SQIVND (reference sequence). This CDR3 region has 14 residues. CDR3 protein: CASSDRGHTDTQYF. CDR3 coding DNA: TGTGCCAGTAGTGACAGGGGGCACACAGATACGCAGTATTTT. Supplemented by reference TRBV19 and TRBJ2-3, the full variable domain reads DGGITQSPKYLFRKEGQNVTLSCEQNLNHDAMYWYRQDPGQGLRLIYYSQIVNDFQKGDIAEGYSVSREKKESFPLTVTSAQKNPTAFYLCASSDRGHTDTQYFGPGTRLTVL.